Following are 5 T cell receptor beta chains from one sample sequenced in a study of T cell responses to AZD1222 COVID-19 vaccine. Only in-frame clones appear in the TCRdb table, and some are missing; sequencing was by immunoSEQ multiplex PCR. This table holds about 97,000 clones, roughly 88% found once. This specimen was peripheral blood, taken on day 0 of AZD1222 vaccination. The receptors originated from an adult in good health.

The CDR3 sequence is CASSHIPVSGANVLTF. The CDR3 region has the DNA TGTGCCAGTAGTCACATACCGGTCTCTGGGGCCAACGTCCTGACTTTC. The chain uses TRBV19 and TRBJ2-6; D uncertain. The CDR3 is 16 residues long. Deletions cut 5 bases from V and 0 bases from J, with 11 bases between. Germline CDR1 LNHDA, CDR2 SQIVND (reference sequence).

The chain carries TRBV6-5 and TRBJ2-5; D unclear. The germline gives CDR1 MNHEY, CDR2 SVGAGI. This CDR3 is 15 amino acids long. V lost 2 bases and J lost 4, with 14 bases in between. The CDR3 spells CASSYRASWGETQYF. CDR3 DNA sequence: TGTGCCAGCAGTTACCGGGCTTCCTGGGGAGAGACCCAGTACTTC.

This clone was recorded at least ten times. The chain has TRBV10-2 and TRBJ1-5; D gene ambiguous. The CDR3 has 13 amino acids. Between the trimmed V and J ends, which lost 4 bases and 4 bases, there was a span of 8 bases. CDR1 WSHSY and CDR2 SAAADI come from the germline V gene. The CDR3 here is CASSVRENQPQHF. The DNA of the CDR3 is TGCGCCAGCAGTGTTAGGGAAAATCAGCCCCAGCATTTT.

V usage is TRBV7-6 and J usage is TRBJ2-3; D could derive from TRBD1 or TRBD2 (6 bases each). The germline V and J ends were trimmed by 5 bases and 4 bases, with 22 bases remaining between them. CDR1 SGHVS and CDR2 FNYEAQ come from the germline V gene. The CDR3 is 17 residues long. CDR3 residues: CASSPQPKGRGADTQYF. The DNA for the CDR3 is TGTGCCAGCAGCCCTCAACCTAAGGGAAGGGGGGCAGATACGCAGTATTTT.

The genes are TRBV20-1 and TRBJ1-2, with D uncertain. The CDR3 is 11 residues long. CDR1 is DFQATT, CDR2 SNEGSKA, per germline (reference sequence). V dropped 1 base and J dropped 6 bases, with 6 bases sitting between them. CDR3 amino acids: CSARVRDGYTF. The CDR3 DNA reads as TGCAGTGCTAGAGTTAGGGATGGCTACACCTTC.